This entry features one T cell receptor (beta chain) sequence. Its antigen is not yet known. No base qualities exist here, and no much larger clone lies one base off it. Library preparation employed the immunoSEQ multiplex PCR assay. Held by TCRdb, this immuneACCESS table contains in-frame sequences only and omits some clones. Under half of the omission traces to an unresolved V gene where checked; the cause of the rest is unknown. Here the sample has approximately 71,000 clones; around 90% occur a single time. 2.9% of the sample belongs to the ten largest clones. The source of the sample is a study of T cells after somatic rescue of genetic block (dated by TCRdb to about 2020). In terms of the full investigation: The study assessed how robust, over the long term, a T-cell system was when the system had developed through somatic rescue of a genetic block in T-cell development.

The germline V gene encodes CDR1 SGHTS and CDR2 YDEGEE. Reading from cysteine to phenylalanine, the CDR3 counts 15 amino acids. Kept here is only the CDR3 DNA, which spans 45 bases and is read in frame from base 1. The V end loses 0 bases and the J end loses 2 bases, and a stretch of 11 bases separates them. This chain joins TRBV5-8 to TRBJ2-5; no D gene can be assigned with confidence. Sequencing used peripheral blood mononuclear cells (PBMCs). This clonotype was obtained from a middle-aged man. This receptor carries the CDR3 CASSLDPETQETQYF. The DNA sequence reads TGTGCCAGCAGCTTGGATCCAGAGACACAAGAGACCCAGTACTTC.